The source of this T cell receptor delta chain is a study of gamma-delta T cells after stem cell transplantation. TCRdb reran clone calling via CATT on the RT-PCR reads. The sample shows roughly 10,000 delta-chain clones, about two fifths of them seen only once. Trimming cost V 1 base and J 0 bases; bases outside gene matches: 4. The germline gives CDR1 GEAIGNYY, CDR2 EKD. CDR3 size: 19 residues. The origin of this receptor is a human donor. It is not recorded whose cells these are; they may come from a transplant donor. The V and J genes are TRDV2 and TRDJ3, with 11 bases lining up with TRDD3. Sequencing was done on a sample of gamma-delta T cells. CDR3 in amino acids: CACDTGGYESSWDTRQMFF. CDR3 nucleotides: TGTGCCTGTGACACTGGGGGATACGAGAGCTCCTGGGACACCCGACAGATGTTTTTC.